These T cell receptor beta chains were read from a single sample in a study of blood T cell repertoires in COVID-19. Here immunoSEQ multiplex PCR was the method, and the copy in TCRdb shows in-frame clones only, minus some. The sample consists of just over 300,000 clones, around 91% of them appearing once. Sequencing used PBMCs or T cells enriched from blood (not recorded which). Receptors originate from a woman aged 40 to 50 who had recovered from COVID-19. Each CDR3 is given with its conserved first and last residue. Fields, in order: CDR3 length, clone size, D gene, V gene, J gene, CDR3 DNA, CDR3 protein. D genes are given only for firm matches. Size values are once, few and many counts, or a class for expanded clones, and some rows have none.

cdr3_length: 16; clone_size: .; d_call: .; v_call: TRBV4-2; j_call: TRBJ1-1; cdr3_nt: TGTGCCAGCAGCCACCCACCGGGGGGATTGGGCACTGAAGCTTTCTTT; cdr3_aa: CASSHPPGGLGTEAFF
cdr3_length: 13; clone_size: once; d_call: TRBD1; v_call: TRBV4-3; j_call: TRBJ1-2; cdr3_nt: TGCGCCAGCAGCCAAGTAGGGACAGATGGCTACACCTTC; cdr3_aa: CASSQVGTDGYTF
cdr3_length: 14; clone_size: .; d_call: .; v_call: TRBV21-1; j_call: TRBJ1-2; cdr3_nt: TGTGCCAGCAGCAAAGAAGCCAGGCATTATGGCTACACCTTC; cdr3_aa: CASSKEARHYGYTF
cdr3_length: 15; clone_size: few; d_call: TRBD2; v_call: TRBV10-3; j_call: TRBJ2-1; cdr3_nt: TGTGCCATCAGTGGGAGCGGGAGAGGGGGAAATGAGCAGTTCTTC; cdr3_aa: CAISGSGRGGNEQFF
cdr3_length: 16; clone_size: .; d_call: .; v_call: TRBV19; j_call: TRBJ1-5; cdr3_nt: TGTGCCAGTCGTACCCCTTCAGGGATGGGCAATCAGCCCCAGCATTTT; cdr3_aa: CASRTPSGMGNQPQHF
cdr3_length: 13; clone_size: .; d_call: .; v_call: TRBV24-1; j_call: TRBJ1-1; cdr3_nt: TGTGCCACCACCGCGGGGGGCAGGTCTGAAGCTTTCTTT; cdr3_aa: CATTAGGRSEAFF
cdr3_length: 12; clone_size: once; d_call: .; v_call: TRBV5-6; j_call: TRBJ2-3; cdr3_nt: TGTGCCAGCAGGCGACTAGGAGGAACGCAGTATTTT; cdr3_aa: CASRRLGGTQYF
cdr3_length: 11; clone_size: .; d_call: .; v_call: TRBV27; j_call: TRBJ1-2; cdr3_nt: TGCCAAATGGGGGGTAACTATGGCTACACCTTC; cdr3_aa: CQMGGNYGYTF
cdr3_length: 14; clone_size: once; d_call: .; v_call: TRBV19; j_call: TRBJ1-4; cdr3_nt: TGTGCCAGTAGTCCCACAGGGTTGGGGGAAAAACTGTTTTTT; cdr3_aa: CASSPTGLGEKLFF
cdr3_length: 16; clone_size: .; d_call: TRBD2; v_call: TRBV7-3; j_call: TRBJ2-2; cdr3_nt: TGTGCCAGCAGCCAAGGGCTAGCGGGGCGTACCGGGGAGCTGTTTTTT; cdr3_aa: CASSQGLAGRTGELFF
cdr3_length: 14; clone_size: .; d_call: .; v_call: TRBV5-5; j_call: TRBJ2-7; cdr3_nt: TGTGCCAGCAGCTTGGGACTAGTCCCCTACGAGCAGTACTTC; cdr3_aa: CASSLGLVPYEQYF
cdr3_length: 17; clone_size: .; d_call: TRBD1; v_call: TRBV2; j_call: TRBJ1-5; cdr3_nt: TGTGCCAGCAGTAAGAGTTGGGACAGGGATAGCAATCAGCCCCAGCATTTT; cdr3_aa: CASSKSWDRDSNQPQHF
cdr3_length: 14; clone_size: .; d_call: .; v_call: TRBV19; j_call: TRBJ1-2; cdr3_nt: TGTGCCAGTACCCCCTCTATTTCAGGCGAAAGCTACACCTTC; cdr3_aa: CASTPSISGESYTF
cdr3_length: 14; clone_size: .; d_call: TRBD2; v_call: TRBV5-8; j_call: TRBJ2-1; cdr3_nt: TGTGCCAGCAGCTGGCGGGAGTGGGGCAATGAGCAGTTCTTC; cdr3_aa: CASSWREWGNEQFF
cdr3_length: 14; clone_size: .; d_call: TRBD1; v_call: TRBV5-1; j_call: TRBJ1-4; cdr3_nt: TGCGCCAGCACCCCCACAGGGGCTAATGAAAAACTGTTTTTT; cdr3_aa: CASTPTGANEKLFF
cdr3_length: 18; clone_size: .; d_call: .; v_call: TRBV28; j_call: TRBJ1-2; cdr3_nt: TGTGCCAGCAGTTTAACAATGAGCACGCTAGCTTACTCGGAGGGCTACACCTTC; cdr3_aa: CASSLTMSTLAYSEGYTF